This T cell receptor (beta chain) was identified during a study of blood T cell repertoires in COVID-19. Overall study context: Collection of acute and convalescent COVID-19 samples took place in the United States, Italy and Spain. The analysed material was cDNA or gDNA that came from T cells, B-cell-depleted T cells, or PBMCs.

This clone was picked up one time. The CDR3 extends over 15 amino acids. The trim removed 8 bases at V and 2 bases at J, leaving 8 bases unmatched. As originally analysed: Quantification of nucleated cells was approximated via reference gene primer amplification. TCRdb's table, derived via immunoSEQ multiplex PCR, lists solely in-frame clones and lacks some. V, J and clone size were drawn from that table, and D and trimming were deduced from the DNA. The data contain 150,000 to 200,000 clones, approximately 90% of them seen just once; the ten biggest clones take up under 5%. This sequence joins TRBV23-1 and TRBJ2-2, with 7 bases fitting TRBD1. TRBV23-1 qualifies as an ORF whose function is uncertain. The sequencing sample was made of peripheral blood. This sequence was found in a human donor in a cohort sampled during active COVID-19. Here the CDR3 reads CASCLDRANTGELFF. CDR3 coding DNA: TGCGCCAGCTGTCTCGACAGGGCCAACACCGGGGAGCTGTTTTTT.